This T cell receptor (beta chain) is drawn from a study of cytomegalovirus exposure and HLA in healthy donors. This CDR3 region has 14 residues. The V gene's germline CDR1 is GTSNPN and CDR2 SVGIG (reference sequence). V was shortened by 5 bases and J by 6 bases, with 17 bases between the two germline ends. The primer mix had 60 Vbeta and 13 Jbeta primers. Clones were sequenced by immunoSEQ multiplex PCR, and TCRdb holds only the in-frame ones, with some missing. The sample includes under 130,000 clones, 60% to 85% seen only once; the top ten take roughly 5%. The sequence was collected from a male donor in good health and CMV-seronegative. The sample taken for sequencing was PBMCs. This chain links TRBV30 with TRBJ1-5, with D possibly matching TRBD1 (5 bases). The CDR3 region has the DNA TGTGCCTGGGGAAGAGGCCTTCAGGGTCAGCCCCAGCATTTT. This encodes CAWGRGLQGQPQHF. Together with reference TRBV30 and TRBJ1-5, the CDR3 gives the full variable domain: SQTIHQWPATLVQPVGSPLSLECTVEGTSNPNLYWYRQAAGRGLQLLFYSVGIGQISSEVPQNLSASRPQDRQFILSSKKLLLSDSGFYLCAWGRGLQGQPQHFGDGTRLSIL.